The 9 T cell receptor beta chains presented below share a single source sample, sequenced in a study of blood T cell repertoires in COVID-19. Produced via immunoSEQ multiplex PCR; TCRdb's table is partial and in-frame only. Among over 95,000 clones, 75% to 90% were seen once, and the ten largest hold roughly an eighth. Sequenced material: peripheral blood. These receptor sequences come from a human donor in a cohort sampled during active COVID-19.

The chain is built from TRBV5-1 and TRBJ2-7; 10 positions match TRBD1. Germline CDR1 and CDR2: SGHRS and YFSETQ. V was pared by 0 bases and J by 5 bases, with 2 bases of the junction left unmatched. The length of the CDR3 is 14 residues. DNA of the CDR3: TGCGCCAGCAGCTTGGAGGGACAGGGGAACGAGCAGTACTTC. This translates into CASSLEGQGNEQYF.

This chain joins TRBV30 and TRBJ2-1, with D tentatively TRBD2 (6 bases). V was shortened by 3 bases and J by 9 bases, with 21 bases between the two germline ends. This CDR3 is 15 amino acids long. CDR1 and CDR2 (germline): GTSNPN, SVGIG (reference sequence). The CDR3: CAWSARLGLGGEQFF. The CDR3, as DNA: TGTGCCTGGAGCGCGAGACTGGGTTTGGGAGGTGAGCAGTTCTTC.

V usage is TRBV2 and J usage is TRBJ2-3; TRBD2 matches 9 bases. V shed 4 bases and J 6 bases; nucleotides not matched to a gene: 8. Germline lookup yields CDR1 SNHLY and CDR2 FYNNEI. The CDR3 is made up of 15 amino acids. CDR3 bases: TGTGCCAGCAGTGGGGGGCTAGCGGGGCCCGATACGCAGTATTTT. Protein: CASSGGLAGPDTQYF.

This sequence joins TRBV7-7 and TRBJ2-7; D is ambiguous. V lost 9 bases to trimming and J lost 3 bases, with 42 bases between them. The CDR3 covers 22 residues. Looked up from germline, CDR1 is SSHAT and CDR2 is FNYEAQ (reference sequence). The CDR3, as DNA: TGTGCCAGGGTGCTTATACCGACGCAGAAGACAAAAAACCGAGACACCAACTACGAGCAGTACTTC. It yields the protein CARVLIPTQKTKNRDTNYEQYF.

The chain links TRBV18 to TRBJ2-6; TRBD2 matches at 8 bases. Germline V CDR1 and CDR2: KGHSH, LQKENI. V lost 6 bases and J lost 0; bases outside the gene matches: 4. This CDR3 has 16 amino acids. CDR3 region: CASSSGGDSGANVLTF. Written as DNA, the CDR3 is TGTGCCAGCTCGTCCGGGGGGGACTCTGGGGCCAACGTCCTGACTTTC. Full variable domain (rest looked up from reference TRBV18 and TRBJ2-6): NAGVMQNPRHLVRRRGQEARLRCSPMKGHSHVYWYRQLPEEGLKFMVYLQKENIIDESGMPKERFSAEFPKEGPSILRIQQVVRGDSAAYFCASSSGGDSGANVLTFGAGSRLTVL.

The V gene is TRBV6-1, the J gene TRBJ1-5; 8 bases align to TRBD1. This CDR3 contains 15 residues. The V gene end was trimmed by 1 base and the J gene end by 6 bases; junction bases not matched to a gene: 5. CDR1 is MNHNS and CDR2 is SASEGT in the germline V gene. CDR3 nucleotides: TGTGCCAGCAGTGAAGGGGACAGGAGGGCTCAGCCCCAGCATTTT. This translates into CASSEGDRRAQPQHF.

This clone occurred a few times. The chain is built from TRBV5-4 and TRBJ1-2; D gene ambiguous. Germline V gives CDR1 SGHNT, CDR2 YYREEE (reference sequence). This CDR3 region has 13 residues. Trimming removed 2 bases from V and 1 base from J, with 6 bases in between. This CDR3 is CASSFHSNYGYTF. CDR3 nucleotide sequence: TGTGCCAGCAGCTTCCACAGTAACTATGGCTACACCTTC.

This clone appeared a single time. The chain carries TRBV5-1 and TRBJ1-1, with 8 positions matching TRBD1. CDR1 is SGHRS and CDR2 is YFSETQ in the germline V gene. The CDR3 runs 14 residues. V gave up 3 bases and J gave up 3 bases; unmatched junction bases: 4. As DNA, the CDR3 is TGCGCCAGCAGCTATGGACAGGGACACACTGAAGCTTTCTTT. This codes for CASSYGQGHTEAFF.

The CDR3 DNA is TGTGCCAGCAGCCAAGAACATCCGAACACTGAAGCTTTCTTT. Amino acids: CASSQEHPNTEAFF. The gene calls are TRBV3-1 (or the pseudogene TRBV3-2) and TRBJ1-1; D unclear. Per germline, CDR1 LGHDT and CDR2 YNNKEL (reference sequence). V was trimmed by 0 bases and J by 1 base, leaving 6 bases between them. The CDR3 is 14 amino acids.